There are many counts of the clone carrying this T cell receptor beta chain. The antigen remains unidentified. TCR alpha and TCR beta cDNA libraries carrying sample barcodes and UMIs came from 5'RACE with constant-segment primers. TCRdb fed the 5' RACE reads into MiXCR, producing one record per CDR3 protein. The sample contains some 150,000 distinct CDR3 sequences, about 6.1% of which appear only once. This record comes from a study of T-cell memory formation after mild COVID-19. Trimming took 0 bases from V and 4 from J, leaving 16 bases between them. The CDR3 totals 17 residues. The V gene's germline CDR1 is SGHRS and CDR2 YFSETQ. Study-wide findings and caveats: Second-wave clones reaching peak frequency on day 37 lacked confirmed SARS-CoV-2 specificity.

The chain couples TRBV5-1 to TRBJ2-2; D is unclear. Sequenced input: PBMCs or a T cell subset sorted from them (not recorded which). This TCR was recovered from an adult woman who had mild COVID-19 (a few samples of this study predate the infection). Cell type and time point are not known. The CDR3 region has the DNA TGCGCCAGCAGCTTGGGGTTTGGTGTAGCCAGCACCGGGGAGCTGTTTTTT. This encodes CASSLGFGVASTGELFF. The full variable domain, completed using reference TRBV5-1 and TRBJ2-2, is KAGVTQTPRYLIKTRGQQVTLSCSPISGHRSVSWYQQTPGQGLQFLFEYFSETQRNKGNFPGRFSGRQFSNSRSEMNVSTLELGDSALYLCASSLGFGVASTGELFFGEGSRLTVL.